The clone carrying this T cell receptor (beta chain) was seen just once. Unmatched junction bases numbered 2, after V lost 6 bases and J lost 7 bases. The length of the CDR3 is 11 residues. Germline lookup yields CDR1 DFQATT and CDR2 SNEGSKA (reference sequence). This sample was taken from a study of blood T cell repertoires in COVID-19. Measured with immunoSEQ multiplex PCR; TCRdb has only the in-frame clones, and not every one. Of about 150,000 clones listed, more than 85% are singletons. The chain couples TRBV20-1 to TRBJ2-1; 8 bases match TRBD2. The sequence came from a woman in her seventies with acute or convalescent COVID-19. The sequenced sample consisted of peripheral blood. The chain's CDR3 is CSAAGGNEQFF. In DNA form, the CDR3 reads TGCAGTGCGGCGGGGGGAAATGAGCAGTTCTTC.